The present entry profiles one T cell receptor (beta chain) with its context. The antigen is unknown. This specimen includes other DNA sequences encoding the same CDR3. A CD45RA-negative memory subset and a CD45RA+ naive subset were separated from the CD4+ cells. The data were obtained in a study of shared clonotypes between healthy human individuals. Across the study: Three CD4 naive, three CD4 memory, two CD8 naive and one CD8 memory plate were used per donor. Study-level results: Non-shared clonotypes had lower generation probabilities than those shared by all four donors. Sharing of clonotypes among donors was expected to vary with sequencing depth.

J lost 5 bases, V lost 4 bases, and 6 bases had no gene match. Germline-derived CDR1 and CDR2 are SEHNR and FQNEAQ (reference sequence). This CDR3 is built from 14 residues. TCRdb's table, derived via immunoSEQ multiplex PCR, lists solely in-frame clones and lacks some. The table records some 2,100,000 clones, nearly 97% of them present only once. The sequence was collected from a man aged 18 to 29 in good health. V gene TRBV7-9 combines with J gene TRBJ1-2, with 8 bases lining up with TRBD1. Sequencing used naive CD4+ T cells sorted from blood. Noted subset: CD45RA+ positively selected. This CDR3 reads CASSSGQGRYGYTF. In DNA, the CDR3 is TGTGCCAGCAGCTCAGGACAGGGACGGTATGGCTACACCTTC.